The 27 T cell receptor beta chains in this list originate from one sample, sequenced in a study of blood T cell repertoires in COVID-19. Repertoires were generated with immunoSEQ multiplex PCR, while TCRdb's copy carries only in-frame clones and drops some. This table holds 350,000 to 500,000 clones, roughly 89% found once. Sequencing input: peripheral blood. Receptors were obtained from a man younger than 35 with COVID-19, enrolled during active disease.

V is TRBV4-2 and J is TRBJ2-2; 7 bases match TRBD2. In germline, CDR1 is LGHNA, CDR2 YNFKEQ. V was pared by 4 bases and J by 1 base, with 15 bases of the junction left unmatched. This CDR3 has 19 amino acids. CDR3 bases: TGTGCCAGCAGCCTCCCTCGGGGCGGGAGCACAAAGAACACCGGGGAGCTGTTTTTT. Protein: CASSLPRGGSTKNTGELFF.

This clone was detected only once. The chain uses TRBV9 and TRBJ2-5; 13 bases agree with TRBD2. Germline CDR1 SGDLS, CDR2 YYNGEE. The CDR3 is 17 residues long. J gave up 2 bases and V 3 bases, and 7 bases lay outside the gene matches. DNA for the CDR3: TGTGCCAGCAGCGAGGGGATACTAGCGGGAGGGCAAGAGACCCAGTACTTC. Translating gives CASSEGILAGGQETQYF.

This clone appeared once. This rearrangement joins TRBV18 to TRBJ2-7, with 8 bases fitting TRBD2. V lost 0 bases to trimming and J lost 4 bases; unmatched junction nucleotides: 11. Germline V gene lookup returns CDR1 KGHSH and CDR2 LQKENI. The CDR3 is 17 residues long. CDR3 residues: CASSPPVGSGGKYEQYF. The CDR3 DNA follows: TGTGCCAGCTCACCACCCGTAGGAAGCGGGGGAAAATACGAGCAGTACTTC.

This chain connects TRBV30 to TRBJ1-3; D gene unclear. CDR1 GTSNPN and CDR2 SVGIG come from the germline V gene (reference sequence). The CDR3 is 14 residues long. The ends were cut back, 0 bases at V and 0 bases at J, with 6 bases in the middle. This CDR3 is CAWSVHSSGNTIYF. In nucleotides, the CDR3 is TGTGCCTGGAGTGTACATTCCTCTGGAAACACCATATATTTT.

This chain connects TRBV11-2 to TRBJ2-1, with D tentatively TRBD2 (5 bases). This CDR3 comprises 13 residues. Germline CDR1 reads SGHAT; CDR2 reads FQNNGV. V was clipped by 2 bases and J by 8 bases, with 10 bases between them. The CDR3 DNA reads as TGTGCCAGCAGCTTATGGGGTAGCGATGAGCAGTTCTTC. This translates into CASSLWGSDEQFF.

The chain carries TRBV19 and TRBJ2-5; D remains unclear. The germline CDR1 and CDR2 sequences are LNHDA and SQIVND (reference sequence). Trimming left V 4 bases short and J 1 base short, with 4 bases between. This CDR3 is 12 amino acids long. For the CDR3, the DNA is TGTGCCAGTAGTACAGGCCAAGAGACCCAGTACTTC. Its translation: CASSTGQETQYF.

The chain links TRBV2 to TRBJ1-6; D is unresolved. Germline CDR1 reads SNHLY; CDR2 reads FYNNEI. Deletions cut 7 bases from V and 7 bases from J, with 17 bases between. The CDR3 length is 15 residues. The CDR3 region has the DNA TGTGCCAGCAATGGGGTCGCGGGAGGCAATTCACCCCTCCACTTT. Protein sequence: CASNGVAGGNSPLHF.

The chain links TRBV27 to TRBJ1-1; D might be TRBD1 (5 bases). Germline CDR1 and CDR2: MNHEY and SMNVEV (reference sequence). Between the trimmed V and J ends, which lost 1 base and 2 bases, there was a span of 14 bases. The CDR3 totals 16 residues. CDR3 DNA sequence: TGTGCCAGCAGTTTATTGGCAGGGCGTGGAAACACTGAAGCTTTCTTT. Translated, it gives CASSLLAGRGNTEAFF.

This clone was seen a single time. The gene calls are TRBV10-2 and TRBJ1-5, with D possibly matching TRBD1 (5 bases). Trimming shortened V by 1 base and J by 4 bases, and 11 bases separated the two germline ends. Germline-derived CDR1 and CDR2 are WSHSY and SAAADI. The CDR3 loop spans 15 amino acids. As DNA, the CDR3 is TGCGCCAGCAGTGAGTTTGGGGGGGATAATCAGCCCCAGCATTTT. Its translation is CASSEFGGDNQPQHF.

The V and J genes are TRBV5-1 and TRBJ2-5; D is possibly TRBD1 (5 bases). Germline-derived CDR1 and CDR2 are SGHRS and YFSETQ. The length of the CDR3 is 16 residues. V lost 3 bases, J lost 2 bases, and 17 bases lay in between. CDR3 amino acids: CASSYRSLEIQETQYF. The CDR3 nucleotides are TGCGCCAGCAGCTACAGGTCCCTTGAGATACAAGAGACCCAGTACTTC.

This clone was detected only a few times. The gene calls are TRBV6-2 or TRBV6-3 and TRBJ2-1; weak D call: TRBD1 (5 bases). Between the trimmed V and J ends, which lost 6 bases and 0 bases, there was a span of 12 bases. CDR1 is MNHEY, CDR2 SVGEGT, per germline. CDR3 length equals 15 residues. The CDR3 DNA sequence: TGTGCCAGCAGCCTTAGACAGAGCTCCTACAATGAGCAGTTCTTC. Amino acids: CASSLRQSSYNEQFF.

The rearrangement uses TRBV6-5 and TRBJ2-7, with D perhaps matching TRBD1 (6 bases). The CDR3 covers 14 residues. Between the trimmed V and J ends, which lost 0 bases and 2 bases, there was a span of 8 bases. Germline V gives CDR1 MNHEY, CDR2 SVGAGI. The CDR3 DNA is TGTGCCAGCAGTTACTCGAACAGGGCCTACGAGCAGTACTTC. Translating it yields CASSYSNRAYEQYF.

The V gene is TRBV11-2, the J gene TRBJ2-5, with D possibly TRBD2 on 7 matching bases. This CDR3 region has 15 residues. Per germline, CDR1 SGHAT and CDR2 FQNNGV. The V end was cut by 3 bases, the J end by 2 bases, with 13 bases between. The CDR3 spells CASSFGGGQQETQYF. Here the CDR3 DNA reads TGTGCCAGCAGCTTTGGGGGGGGGCAACAAGAGACCCAGTACTTC.

This clone was recorded only once. Here the CDR3 DNA reads TGTGCCAGCAGTTACTCCTACAGGGGTCCTGGAAACACCATATATTTT. Protein product: CASSYSYRGPGNTIYF. This chain connects TRBV6-2 or TRBV6-3 to TRBJ1-3, with TRBD1 matching over 7 bases. J gave up 2 bases and V 0 bases, and 4 bases lay outside the gene matches. In germline, CDR1 is MNHEY, CDR2 SVGEGT. The CDR3 spans 16 residues.

This clone appeared once. This chain links TRBV29-1 with TRBJ2-1, with D possibly matching TRBD2 (5 bases). Germline V gene sequence: CDR1 SQVTM, CDR2 ANQGSEA. Trimming stripped 7 bases from V and 0 bases from J, with 13 bases between. The CDR3 runs 14 residues. CDR3 sequence: CSALTGSSYNEQFF. The CDR3 DNA is TGCAGCGCCCTAACTGGGAGCTCCTACAATGAGCAGTTCTTC.

This chain joins TRBV30 and TRBJ2-1; TRBD1 matches at 10 bases. Germline CDR1 is GTSNPN and CDR2 is SVGIG (reference sequence). V lost 4 bases, J lost 4 bases, and 7 bases stayed unmatched. This CDR3 contains 15 residues. CDR3 DNA: TGTGCCTGGATCCCGGGACAGGGGTTTTACAATGAGCAGTTCTTC. Its translation: CAWIPGQGFYNEQFF.

The V and J genes are TRBV5-1 and TRBJ1-4; D gene unclear. Germline values: CDR1 SGHRS, CDR2 YFSETQ. The CDR3 totals 14 residues. V lost 0 bases to trimming and J lost 4 bases, with 7 bases between them. The CDR3 bases are TGCGCCAGCAGCTTGGGAAGACTTAATGAAAAACTGTTTTTT. The encoded protein is CASSLGRLNEKLFF.

The chain links TRBV2 to TRBJ1-1; TRBD1 is a possible D gene (6 bases). V gave up 7 bases and J gave up 1 base, with 16 bases separating them. CDR3 length equals 15 residues. The germline CDR1 and CDR2 sequences are SNHLY and FYNNEI. CDR3 nucleotide sequence: TGTGCCAGCACTCTAACGGGAGGGGGGAACACTGAAGCTTTCTTT. It is translated as CASTLTGGGNTEAFF.

The V call is TRBV5-6, the J call TRBJ2-2; TRBD1 aligns across 10 bases. V dropped 2 bases and J dropped 9; count of bases not matched to a gene: 10. Germline V gene sequence: CDR1 SGHDT, CDR2 YYEEEE. The CDR3 consists of 16 residues. The CDR3 here is CASSFRDRGLFRELFF. As DNA, the CDR3 is TGTGCCAGCAGCTTTAGGGACAGGGGACTTTTTCGGGAGCTGTTTTTT. Looking up the rest from reference TRBV5-6 and TRBJ2-2 gives the full variable domain: DAGVTQSPTHLIKTRGQQVTLRCSPKSGHDTVSWYQQALGQGPQFIFQYYEEEERQRGNFPDRFSGHQFPNYSSELNVNALLLGDSALYLCASSFRDRGLFRELFFGEGSRLTVL.

This chain connects TRBV5-1 to TRBJ1-4, with 8 bases lining up with TRBD1. The V and J ends lost 4 bases and 8 bases, in that order; junction bases with no gene match: 7. The CDR3 totals 14 residues. Germline-derived CDR1 and CDR2 are SGHRS and YFSETQ. CDR3 DNA sequence: TGCGCCAGCAGCCCGGGACAGGTTGGAGAAAAACTGTTTTTT. Encoded protein: CASSPGQVGEKLFF.

The rearrangement links TRBV18 to TRBJ2-2, with TRBD2 as a possible D gene (5 bases). CDR3 length equals 15 residues. Trimming shortened V by 3 bases and J by 6 bases, and 14 bases separated the two germline ends. Germline V gene sequence: CDR1 KGHSH, CDR2 LQKENI. The CDR3 loop is CASSPMPRAAGELFF. For the CDR3, the DNA is TGTGCCAGCTCACCTATGCCTCGAGCGGCCGGGGAGCTGTTTTTT.

The chain has TRBV20-1 and TRBJ1-3; D unclear. The CDR3 is 14 residues long. The V end was cut by 3 bases, the J end by 0 bases, with 9 bases between. Germline-derived CDR1 and CDR2 are DFQATT and SNEGSKA (reference sequence). The CDR3 loop is CSASRVDSGNTIYF. The CDR3 nucleotides read TGCAGTGCTAGTCGGGTAGACTCTGGAAACACCATATATTTT.

This clone appeared once. This rearrangement joins TRBV7-6 to TRBJ2-7; 7 positions agree with TRBD2. The CDR3 has 15 amino acids. With 1 base clipped from V and 6 bases from J, the junction kept 9 bases outside the gene matches. CDR1 is SGHVS, CDR2 FNYEAQ, per germline. The CDR3 DNA sequence: TGTGCCAGCAGCTTAGATGCCACTAGCGTGCTCGAGCAGTACTTC. This gives the protein CASSLDATSVLEQYF.

V gene TRBV6-6 combines with J gene TRBJ2-7, with 7 nucleotides matching TRBD2. The CDR3 loop spans 14 amino acids. V was pared by 2 bases and J by 7 bases, with 8 bases of the junction left unmatched. Germline V gene data show CDR1 as MNHNY and CDR2 as SVGAGI (reference sequence). The CDR3 protein is CASSYGRETGEQYF. The DNA of the CDR3 is TGTGCCAGCAGTTACGGGCGGGAGACGGGTGAGCAGTACTTC.

The chain links TRBV2 to TRBJ1-5; 8 positions agree with TRBD1. This CDR3 is 16 amino acids long. The trim removed 3 bases at V and 3 bases at J, leaving 7 bases unmatched. CDR1 SNHLY and CDR2 FYNNEI come from the germline V gene. For the CDR3, the DNA is TGTGCCAGCAGTGATAGTGACAGGGGTATCAATCAGCCCCAGCATTTT. Its protein is CASSDSDRGINQPQHF.

The chain employs TRBV6-2 or TRBV6-3 and TRBJ2-7; TRBD1 aligns across 9 bases. The CDR3 is 16 residues long. The ends lost 2 bases at V and 6 bases at J; junction bases unmatched: 11. CDR1 and CDR2 from the germline V gene are MNHEY and SVGEGT. CDR3 nucleotides: TGTGCCAGCAGTTACAGCCGACGGACAGGGGAGATCGAGCAGTACTTC. Its translation is CASSYSRRTGEIEQYF.

The chain has TRBV21-1 and TRBJ2-7; the D call in the table, TRBD2, was not verified against the DNA. TRBV21-1 is a pseudogene locus. The CDR3 totals 12 residues. The DNA for the CDR3 is TGTGCCAGCAGCAATCGGACTCACGAGCAGTACTTC. Translated, it gives CASSNRTHEQYF.